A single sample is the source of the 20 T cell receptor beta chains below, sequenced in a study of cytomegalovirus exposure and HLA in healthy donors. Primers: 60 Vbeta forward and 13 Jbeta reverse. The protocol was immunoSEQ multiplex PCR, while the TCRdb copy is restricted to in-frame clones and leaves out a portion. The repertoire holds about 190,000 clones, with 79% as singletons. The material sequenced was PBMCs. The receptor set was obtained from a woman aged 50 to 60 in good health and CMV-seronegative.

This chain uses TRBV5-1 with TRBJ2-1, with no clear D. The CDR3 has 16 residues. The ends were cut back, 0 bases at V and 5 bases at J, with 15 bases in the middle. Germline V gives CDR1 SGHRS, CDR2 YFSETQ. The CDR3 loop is CASSLDPPTTHNEQFF. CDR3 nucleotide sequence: TGCGCCAGCAGCTTGGATCCCCCTACCACCCACAATGAGCAGTTCTTC.

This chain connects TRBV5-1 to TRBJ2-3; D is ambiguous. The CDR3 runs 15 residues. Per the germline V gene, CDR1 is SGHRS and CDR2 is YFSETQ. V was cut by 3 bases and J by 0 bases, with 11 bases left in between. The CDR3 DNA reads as TGCGCCAGCAGCTCCCTGAGGTCTAGCACAGATACGCAGTATTTT. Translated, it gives CASSSLRSSTDTQYF.

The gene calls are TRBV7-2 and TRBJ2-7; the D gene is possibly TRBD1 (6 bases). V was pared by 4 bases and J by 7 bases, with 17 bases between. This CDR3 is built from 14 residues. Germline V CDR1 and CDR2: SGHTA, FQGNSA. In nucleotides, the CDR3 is TGTGCCAGCAGCTCTTATACAGGGCCTTCGGAGCAGTACTTC. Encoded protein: CASSSYTGPSEQYF.

This CDR3 is CASSPGDRVSYEQYF. In DNA form, the CDR3 reads TGTGCCAGCAGCCCAGGGGACAGGGTGTCCTACGAGCAGTACTTC. The chain joins TRBV7-9 to TRBJ2-7, with 9 bases lining up with TRBD1. Germline V gene lookup returns CDR1 SEHNR and CDR2 FQNEAQ (reference sequence). The CDR3 length is 15 residues. V lost 5 bases, J lost 1 base, and 6 bases stayed unmatched.

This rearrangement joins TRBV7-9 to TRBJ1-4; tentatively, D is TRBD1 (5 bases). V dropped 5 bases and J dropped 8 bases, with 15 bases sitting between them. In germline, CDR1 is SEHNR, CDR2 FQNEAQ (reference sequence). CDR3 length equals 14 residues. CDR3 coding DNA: TGTGCCAGCAGCCCTTATAGGACAAGCGAAAAACTGTTTTTT. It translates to CASSPYRTSEKLFF.

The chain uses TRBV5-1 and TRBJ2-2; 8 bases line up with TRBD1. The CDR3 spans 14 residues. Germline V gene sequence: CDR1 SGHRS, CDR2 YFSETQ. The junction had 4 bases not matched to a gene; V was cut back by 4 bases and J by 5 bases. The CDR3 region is CASSVTGGTGELFF. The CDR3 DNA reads TGCGCCAGCAGCGTCACAGGGGGTACCGGGGAGCTGTTTTTT.

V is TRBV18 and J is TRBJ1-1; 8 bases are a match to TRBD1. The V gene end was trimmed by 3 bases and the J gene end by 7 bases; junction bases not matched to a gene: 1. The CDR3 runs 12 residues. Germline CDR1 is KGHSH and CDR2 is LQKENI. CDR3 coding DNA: TGTGCCAGCTCACCGACAGGGGTTGAAGCTTTCTTT. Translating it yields CASSPTGVEAFF.

CDR3 DNA: TGTGCCAGCAGTTTAACAGGACCTTACAATGAGCAGTTCTTC. Translated: CASSLTGPYNEQFF. The chain carries TRBV28 and TRBJ2-1, with a tentative D call TRBD1 (5 bases). V was shortened by 2 bases and J by 4 bases, with 9 bases between the two germline ends. The germline V gene encodes CDR1 MDHEN and CDR2 SYDVKM. The CDR3 runs 14 residues.

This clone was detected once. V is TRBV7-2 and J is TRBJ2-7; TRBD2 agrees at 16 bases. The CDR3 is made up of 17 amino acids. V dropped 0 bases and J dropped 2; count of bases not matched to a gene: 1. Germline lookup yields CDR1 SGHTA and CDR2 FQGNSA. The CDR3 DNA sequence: TGTGCCAGCAGCTTAGCGGGGACTAGCGGGGGGGCCTACGAGCAGTACTTC. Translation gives CASSLAGTSGGAYEQYF.

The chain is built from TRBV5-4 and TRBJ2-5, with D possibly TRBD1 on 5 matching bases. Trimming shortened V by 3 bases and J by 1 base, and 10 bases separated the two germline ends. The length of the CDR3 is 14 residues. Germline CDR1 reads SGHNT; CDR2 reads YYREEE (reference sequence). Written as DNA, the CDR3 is TGTGCCAGCAGCTCGTGGACACTCCAAGAGACCCAGTACTTC. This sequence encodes CASSSWTLQETQYF.

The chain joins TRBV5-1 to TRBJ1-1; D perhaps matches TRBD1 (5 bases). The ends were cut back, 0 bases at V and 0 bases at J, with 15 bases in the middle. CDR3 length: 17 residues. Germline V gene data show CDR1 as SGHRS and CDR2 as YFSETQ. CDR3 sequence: CASSLARGRGMNTEAFF. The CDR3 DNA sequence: TGCGCCAGCAGCTTGGCAAGGGGTAGGGGCATGAACACTGAAGCTTTCTTT. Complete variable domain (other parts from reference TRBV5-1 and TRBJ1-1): KAGVTQTPRYLIKTRGQQVTLSCSPISGHRSVSWYQQTPGQGLQFLFEYFSETQRNKGNFPGRFSGRQFSNSRSEMNVSTLELGDSALYLCASSLARGRGMNTEAFFGQGTRLTVV.

CDR3 DNA sequence: TGTGCCAGCAGTCCAGGACGGGGATACAATGAGCAGTTCTTC. Translating it yields CASSPGRGYNEQFF. The chain employs TRBV6-6 and TRBJ2-1; possibly TRBD2 for D (5 bases). Trimming removed 5 bases at V and 4 bases at J, with 12 bases between. Germline loops: CDR1 MNHNY, CDR2 SVGAGI (reference sequence). This CDR3 is built from 14 residues.

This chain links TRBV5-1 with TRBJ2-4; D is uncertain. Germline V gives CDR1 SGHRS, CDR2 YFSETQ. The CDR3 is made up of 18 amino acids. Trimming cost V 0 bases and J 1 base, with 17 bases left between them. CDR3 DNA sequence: TGCGCCAGCAGCTTGGTTGTCGCAGACTTTTCCGCCAAAAACATTCAGTACTTC. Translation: CASSLVVADFSAKNIQYF.

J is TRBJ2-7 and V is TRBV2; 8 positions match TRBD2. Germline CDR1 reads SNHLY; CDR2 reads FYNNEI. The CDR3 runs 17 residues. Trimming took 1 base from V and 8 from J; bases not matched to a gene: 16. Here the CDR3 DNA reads TGTGCCAGCAGTGAAGACGGGAGGGAGGGCAGCCTCGTTCAGCAGTACTTC. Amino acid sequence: CASSEDGREGSLVQQYF.

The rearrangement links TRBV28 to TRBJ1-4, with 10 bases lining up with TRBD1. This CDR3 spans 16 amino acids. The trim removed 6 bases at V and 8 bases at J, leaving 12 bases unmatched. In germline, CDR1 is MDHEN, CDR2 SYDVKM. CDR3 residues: CASRLSTGDRGEKLFF. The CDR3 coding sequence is TGTGCCAGCAGACTATCTACCGGGGACAGGGGAGAAAAACTGTTTTTT.

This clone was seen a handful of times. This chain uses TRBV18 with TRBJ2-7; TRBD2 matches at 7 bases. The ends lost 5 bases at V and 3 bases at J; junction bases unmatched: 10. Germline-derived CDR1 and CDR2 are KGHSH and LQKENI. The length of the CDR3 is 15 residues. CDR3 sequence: CASSGGRVSDYEQYF. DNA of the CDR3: TGTGCCAGCTCAGGGGGGAGGGTGAGCGACTACGAGCAGTACTTC.

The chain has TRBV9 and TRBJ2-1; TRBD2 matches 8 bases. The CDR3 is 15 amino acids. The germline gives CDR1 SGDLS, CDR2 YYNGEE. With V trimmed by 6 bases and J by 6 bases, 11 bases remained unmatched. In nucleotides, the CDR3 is TGTGCCAGCAACCGCCTAGCGGGTACTCGCAATGAGCAGTTCTTC. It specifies CASNRLAGTRNEQFF. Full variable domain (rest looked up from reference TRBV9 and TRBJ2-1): DSGVTQTPKHLITATGQRVTLRCSPRSGDLSVYWYQQSLDQGLQFLIQYYNGEERAKGNILERFSAQQFPDLHSELNLSSLELGDSALYFCASNRLAGTRNEQFFGPGTRLTVL.

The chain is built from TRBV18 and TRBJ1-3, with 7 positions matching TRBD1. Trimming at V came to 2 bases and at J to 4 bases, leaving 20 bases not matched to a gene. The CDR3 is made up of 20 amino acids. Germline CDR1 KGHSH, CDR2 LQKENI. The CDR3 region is CASSPFSGPLGQNLGNTIYF. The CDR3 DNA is TGTGCCAGCTCACCATTTTCCGGACCCTTGGGACAGAATCTCGGAAACACCATATATTTT.

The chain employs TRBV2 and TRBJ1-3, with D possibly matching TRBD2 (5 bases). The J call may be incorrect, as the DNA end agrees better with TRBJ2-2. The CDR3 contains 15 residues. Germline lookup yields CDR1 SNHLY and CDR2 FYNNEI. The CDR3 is CASREERSNTGELFF. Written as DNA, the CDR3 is TGTGCCAGCAGAGAGGAGCGGTCGAACACCGGGGAGCTGTTTTTT.

The CDR3 DNA sequence: TGTGCCAGTAGCGATAAATCAGGACAGCTCTACTATGGCTACACCTTC. This codes for CASSDKSGQLYYGYTF. The rearrangement links TRBV19 to TRBJ1-2; tentative D call: TRBD1 (6 bases). The CDR3 length is 16 residues. CDR1 is LNHDA and CDR2 is SQIVND in the germline V gene (reference sequence). V was clipped by 6 bases and J by 3 bases, with 20 bases between them.